Following are 7 T cell receptor beta chains from one sample sequenced in a study of shared clonotypes between healthy human individuals. Some clones are missing from TCRdb's copy, which holds only in-frame ones; the method was immunoSEQ multiplex PCR. Of roughly 2.6 million clones listed, more than 80% are singletons. The sample taken for sequencing was naive CD4+ T cells sorted from blood. The subset was: CD45RA+ positively selected. The origin of the receptors is a man aged 18 to 30 in good health.

The J gene is TRBJ2-3, the V gene TRBV19; 7 nucleotides match TRBD1. The CDR3 consists of 16 residues. The trim removed 1 base at V and 1 base at J, leaving 5 bases unmatched. Looked up from germline, CDR1 is LNHDA and CDR2 is SQIVND (reference sequence). CDR3 in amino acids: CASSIGNRGGTDTQYF. CDR3 bases: TGTGCCAGTAGTATAGGTAACAGGGGAGGCACAGATACGCAGTATTTT.

A word on this clone: Within the sample, other DNA sequences also encode this same CDR3. The chain links TRBV30 to TRBJ2-2; D not resolved. Germline V gene lookup returns CDR1 GTSNPN and CDR2 SVGIG (reference sequence). The CDR3 spans 13 residues. V gave up 0 bases and J gave up 0 bases, with 2 bases separating them. The CDR3 DNA sequence: TGTGCCTGGAGTGTCACGAACACCGGGGAGCTGTTTTTT. Its translation: CAWSVTNTGELFF.

V and J are TRBV5-8 and TRBJ1-2, with 9 bases aligning to TRBD1. The V segment lost 0 bases and the J segment 4 bases; nucleotides outside the gene matches: 13. The CDR3 is 18 amino acids. Germline CDR1 reads SGHTS; CDR2 reads YDEGEE. CDR3 loop: CASSLDPTGQGKTYGYTF. The CDR3 region has the DNA TGTGCCAGCAGCTTGGACCCAACGGGACAGGGAAAAACCTATGGCTACACCTTC.

The chain joins TRBV4-3 to TRBJ2-1; the match to TRBD2 covers 8 bases. Unmatched junction bases numbered 5, after V lost 0 bases and J lost 4 bases. The CDR3 runs 16 residues. Germline loops: CDR1 LGHNA, CDR2 YSLEER. The CDR3 reads CASSQDGAGVYNEQFF. DNA for the CDR3: TGCGCCAGCAGCCAAGATGGAGCGGGAGTTTACAATGAGCAGTTCTTC.

The chain links TRBV28 to TRBJ2-7, with D perhaps TRBD2 (6 bases). The germline V gene encodes CDR1 MDHEN and CDR2 SYDVKM. The V gene lost 5 bases and the J gene lost 9 bases, with 14 bases spanning the gap. The CDR3 runs to 12 residues. The CDR3 here is CASSRFFGGQYF. Written as DNA, the CDR3 is TGTGCCAGCAGTCGCTTCTTCGGGGGGCAGTACTTC.

Only one count was recorded for this clone. The rearrangement links TRBV5-1 to TRBJ2-2; 10 positions agree with TRBD2. Trimming removed 4 bases from V and 3 bases from J; junction bases left unmatched: 3. The CDR3 loop spans 15 amino acids. Germline CDR1 SGHRS, CDR2 YFSETQ. CDR3 in DNA: TGCGCCAGCAGCCGAGGGACTAGCGACACCGGGGAGCTGTTTTTT. Protein product: CASSRGTSDTGELFF.

V and J are TRBV18 and TRBJ2-5; 8 bases match TRBD1. CDR3 length: 15 amino acids. The germline CDR1 and CDR2 sequences are KGHSH and LQKENI. V shed 3 bases, J shed 4 bases, and the junction held 7 bases outside the gene matches. CDR3 sequence: CASSPYTGGPETQYF. The CDR3 bases are TGTGCCAGCTCACCGTACACAGGGGGTCCAGAGACCCAGTACTTC.